The present TCR beta chain was sequenced within a study of T-cell reconstitution after alpha-beta-depleted transplantation in children. This clonotype showed up many times. Its antigen is unknown. The germline gives CDR1 DFQATT, CDR2 SNEGSKA (reference sequence). The CDR3 covers 13 residues. Trimming removed 6 bases from V and 4 bases from J, with 12 bases in between. Unique molecular identifiers were used to barcode this TCRbeta library. TCRdb re-derived calls from the PCR reads in MiXCR, one entry per CDR3 protein. Altogether hundreds of thousands of distinct CDR3 sequences are present, about an eighth being singletons, with the ten largest covering 0.79%. General study results and limits: Expanded graft clones numbering several hundred reportedly gave rise to alpha-beta T cells about two months after transplant. Recipient T cells and thymic progenitors that survived gave rise to the high TCRbeta diversity observed at day 60 in some patients. T-cell counts and diversity at one year post-transplant came mainly from newly produced T cells.

This TCR was recovered from a girl aged 2 to 10 with congenital amegakaryocytic thrombocytopenia, due to receive a stem cell transplant. This specimen consisted of PBMCs, obtained before TCRalphabeta/CD19-depleted stem cell transplant. The rearrangement links TRBV20-1 to TRBJ1-4; weak D call: TRBD1 (5 bases). The CDR3 reads CSAGAQINEKLFF. In DNA form, the CDR3 reads TGCAGTGCCGGGGCGCAGATTAATGAAAAACTGTTTTTT.